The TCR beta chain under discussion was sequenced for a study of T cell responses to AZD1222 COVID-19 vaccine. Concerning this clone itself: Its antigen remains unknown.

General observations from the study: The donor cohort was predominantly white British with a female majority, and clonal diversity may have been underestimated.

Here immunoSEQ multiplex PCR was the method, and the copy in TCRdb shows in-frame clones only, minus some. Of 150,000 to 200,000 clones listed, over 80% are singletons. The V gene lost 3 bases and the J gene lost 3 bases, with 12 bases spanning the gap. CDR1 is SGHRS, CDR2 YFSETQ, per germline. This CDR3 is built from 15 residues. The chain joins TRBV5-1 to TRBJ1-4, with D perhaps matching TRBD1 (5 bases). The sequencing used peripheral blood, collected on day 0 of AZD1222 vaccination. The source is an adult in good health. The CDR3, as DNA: TGCGCCAGCAGCTCCCGGGGACGGCCTAATGAAAAACTGTTTTTT. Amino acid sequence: CASSSRGRPNEKLFF. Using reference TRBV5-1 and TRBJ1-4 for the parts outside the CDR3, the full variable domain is KAGVTQTPRYLIKTRGQQVTLSCSPISGHRSVSWYQQTPGQGLQFLFEYFSETQRNKGNFPGRFSGRQFSNSRSEMNVSTLELGDSALYLCASSSRGRPNEKLFFGSGTQLSVL.